One sample yielded the 11 T cell receptor beta chains listed below, sequenced in a study of shared clonotypes between healthy human individuals. The data were produced by immunoSEQ multiplex PCR, yet TCRdb's version contains in-frame clones alone and is incomplete. The table has approximately 500,000 clones, 96% seen once. Sequencing was performed on naive CD4+ T cells sorted from blood. Subset: CD45RA+ positively selected. The origin of the receptors is a woman aged 30 to 39 in good health.

The chain carries TRBV28 and TRBJ2-2, with a possible D match to TRBD2 (6 bases). This CDR3 region has 14 residues. From germline, CDR1 is MDHEN and CDR2 SYDVKM. The V end was cut by 7 bases, the J end by 3 bases, with 12 bases between. The CDR3 DNA is TGTGCCAGCACTGGCGCGGGGTACACCGGGGAGCTGTTTTTT. It specifies CASTGAGYTGELFF.

The chain carries TRBV18 and TRBJ2-1; 10 nucleotides align to TRBD2. The length of the CDR3 is 13 residues. The V segment lost 2 bases and the J segment 10 bases; nucleotides outside the gene matches: 2. CDR1 and CDR2 (germline): KGHSH, LQKENI. CDR3 nucleotides: TGTGCCAGCTCACCAGTAGCGGGAGGCGAGCAGTTCTTC. Amino acids: CASSPVAGGEQFF. Together with reference TRBV18 and TRBJ2-1, the CDR3 gives the full variable domain: NAGVMQNPRHLVRRRGQEARLRCSPMKGHSHVYWYRQLPEEGLKFMVYLQKENIIDESGMPKERFSAEFPKEGPSILRIQQVVRGDSAAYFCASSPVAGGEQFFGPGTRLTVL.

The genes are TRBV4-1 and TRBJ2-5; 7 bases fit TRBD2. With V trimmed by 1 base and J by 4 bases, 9 bases remained unmatched. In germline, CDR1 is MGHRA, CDR2 YSYEKL. The CDR3 is made up of 16 amino acids. CDR3 in DNA: TGCGCCAGCAGCCAAGGGACTAGGGGCTACGGAGAGACCCAGTACTTC. Translating it yields CASSQGTRGYGETQYF.

The chain uses TRBV14 and TRBJ2-7; TRBD2 aligns across 11 bases. Germline values: CDR1 SGHDN, CDR2 FVKESK. Trimming removed 3 bases from V and 0 bases from J; junction bases left unmatched: 1. This CDR3 is built from 15 residues. CDR3 nucleotides: TGTGCCAGCAGCCAGGGACTAGCGGACTCCTACGAGCAGTACTTC. Encoded protein: CASSQGLADSYEQYF.

The table lists this clone with a few counts. V is TRBV7-8 and J is TRBJ2-7; the D is unclear. The CDR3 consists of 13 residues. CDR1 and CDR2 from the germline V gene are SGHVS and FQNEAQ. V lost 4 bases and J lost 7, with 14 bases in between. CDR3 sequence reads: CASSSRWSREQYF. The CDR3 DNA is TGTGCCAGCAGCTCACGATGGTCACGGGAGCAGTACTTC.

This chain links TRBV28 with TRBJ2-1; 11 bases line up with TRBD2. The CDR3 length is 17 residues. The junction had 7 bases not matched to a gene; V was cut back by 6 bases and J by 0 bases. Per germline, CDR1 MDHEN and CDR2 SYDVKM. CDR3 in DNA: TGTGCCAGCAGCGGACTAGCGGGCCTTAGCTCCTACAATGAGCAGTTCTTC. Translation gives CASSGLAGLSSYNEQFF.

The J gene is TRBJ2-7, the V gene TRBV28; D is possibly TRBD1 (5 bases). Between the trimmed V and J ends, which lost 2 bases and 2 bases, there was a span of 13 bases. The CDR3 is 15 amino acids. CDR1 is MDHEN and CDR2 is SYDVKM in the germline V gene. CDR3 nucleotide sequence: TGTGCCAGCAGTTTAGCGCAGGGTAATCCCTACGAGCAGTACTTC. The encoded protein is CASSLAQGNPYEQYF.

The rearrangement joins TRBV2 to TRBJ2-7, with 12 bases fitting TRBD2. The CDR3 consists of 15 residues. CDR1 SNHLY and CDR2 FYNNEI come from the germline V gene. J gave up 4 bases and V 6 bases, and 7 bases lay outside the gene matches. This chain's CDR3 is CASSVYGLAGYEQYF. The CDR3 DNA sequence: TGTGCCAGCAGCGTTTACGGACTAGCGGGATACGAGCAGTACTTC.

V is TRBV27 and J is TRBJ2-5; TRBD2 matches 9 bases. The J call may be wrong; the DNA end is better matched by TRBJ2-7. CDR1 is MNHEY and CDR2 is SMNVEV in the germline V gene (reference sequence). This CDR3 has 17 amino acids. The CDR3 loop is CASSLISRTSVPYEQYF. The CDR3 DNA reads TGTGCCAGCAGTTTAATCTCCCGGACTAGCGTCCCCTACGAGCAGTACTTC.

The chain has TRBV27 and TRBJ2-3, with 16 bases lining up with TRBD2. After removal of 5 bases from V and 2 bases from J, the junction contained 19 bases not matched to a gene. This CDR3 comprises 22 residues. Germline CDR1 and CDR2: MNHEY and SMNVEV (reference sequence). The chain's CDR3 is CASSEGLAGGPPLFGTTDTQYF. CDR3 coding DNA: TGTGCCAGCAGTGAGGGACTAGCGGGAGGGCCCCCACTTTTTGGGACCACAGATACGCAGTATTTT.

The chain joins TRBV30 to TRBJ1-5; D gene uncertain. V was cut by 0 bases and J by 3 bases, with 18 bases left in between. The V gene's germline CDR1 is GTSNPN and CDR2 SVGIG (reference sequence). The CDR3 runs 17 residues. This chain's CDR3 is CAWSVLSTKEPNQPQHF. Written as DNA, the CDR3 is TGTGCCTGGAGTGTACTGTCGACAAAAGAACCCAATCAGCCCCAGCATTTT.